The sequence of this T cell receptor beta chain was determined in a study of OX40 agonist ivuxolimab in advanced cancers. Points from the study as a whole: Clones of CD4+ and CD8+ blood T cells grew by week 6 at doses of 0.1 to 3.0 mg/kg. Compared with CD4+, CD8+ T cells on average had more expanded clones.

Germline CDR1 SNHLY, CDR2 FYNNEI. This CDR3 spans 13 amino acids. Trimming at V came to 4 bases and at J to 5 bases, leaving 4 bases not matched to a gene. A word on this clone: Its antigen is not known.

The assay was immunoSEQ multiplex PCR, and TCRdb's table has in-frame clones only and misses some. The table has around 50,000 clones, approximately 83% seen once; the top ten hold approximately 2.8%. The V call is TRBV2, the J call TRBJ2-5, with 7 bases identical to TRBD2. The receptor comes from an adult with an advanced solid tumor such as melanoma, head and neck, liver or kidney cancer. Specimen: CD4+ or CD8+ T cells sorted from blood, collected in a trial of the OX40 agonist ivuxolimab. The chain's CDR3 is CASSGGSGETQYF. As DNA, the CDR3 is TGTGCCAGCAGTGGCGGGAGTGGGGAGACCCAGTACTTC.